This TCR beta chain was retrieved from a study of blood T cell repertoires in COVID-19 (dated by TCRdb to 2020 to 2022). The study in broad terms: The collaborator samples originated in the United States, Italy and Spain and spanned the acute and convalescent phases of COVID-19. The prospective study material was composed of cDNA or gDNA derived from T cells, B-cell-depleted T cells, or PBMCs. Subjects who had been exposed to COVID-19, were actively infected with it, or had recovered from it provided the deeply sampled blood TCRbeta repertoires that made up the dataset. The repertoires were made available in a free public database intended to serve as a resource for research on the immune response to SARS-CoV-2. Samples were obtained from the ongoing ImmuneRACE study (first 160 participants) and from 1,000 to 1,500 subjects provided by 6 global collaborators. Nearly every sample came with metadata listing a de-identified subject ID, COVID-19 status, age in years and sex. Where available, HLA class I and class II types were obtained from metadata supplied by the sample provider rather than from assay-based typing. General study outcomes and caveats: The quantity of clinical and demographic metadata differed by source and by participant and was supplied without curation.

TCRbeta CDR3 regions were amplified from genomic DNA using the immunoSEQ Assay, a bias-controlled multiplex PCR. The published analysis was carried out like this. The number of nucleated cells in each sample was estimated from the amplification of reference gene primers within the assay. Sequence reads were collapsed and filtered to measure the absolute abundance of every unique TCRbeta CDR3 rearrangement. Productive Simpson clonality was computed per sample as the square root of Simpson's diversity index over productive rearrangements. Sourced from immuneACCESS, this table was stored by TCRdb with only in-frame sequences that have V and J called. A share of the clones is absent; for the studies checked, an unresolved V gene accounts for under half, and the remainder has no known explanation. V, J and clone size are those of that table, while D and trimming were read from the DNA. Present in this sample are over 100,000 clones, 75% to 90% of which were seen just once. About 4.1% of the sample belongs to the ten largest clones.

The CDR3 measures 13 amino acids from cysteine to phenylalanine. Only CDR3 DNA remains: 39 bases, in frame from the first base. Sequences MNHNS (CDR1) and SASEGT (CDR2) are obtained from the germline V gene. V gives up 1 base and J gives up 3 bases, and the segment between their germline ends measures 7 bases. In Seattle, one collaborating source enrolled patients while the infection was active and tracked those patients longitudinally over the course of disease. Collaborating institutions collected whole blood in K2EDTA tubes following their own protocols. For TCRbeta analysis, collaborators shipped samples in one of three forms: frozen whole blood, isolated PBMCs, or DNA extracted from either of those sample types. As for this clone: What this receptor recognizes is not known. Base qualities are missing; no much larger clone stands one base away.

The sample comprised peripheral blood. The TCR originated in a man between 60 and 75 years old with COVID-19, enrolled during active disease. The chain is encoded by TRBV6-1 joined to TRBJ2-7; the D gene is unclear. The CDR3 protein is CASSEERSYEQYF. The nucleotide sequence is TGTGCCAGCAGTGAAGAACGGAGCTACGAGCAGTACTTC.